The next 17 T cell receptor beta chains were all read from a single sample in a study of vaccination and CD4 T cells after COVID-19. Sequenced with the Oncomine TCR Beta short-read assay was DNA taken from cultured CD4+ T cells. TCRdb fed the PCR reads into MiXCR, producing one record per CDR3 protein. The sample shows 3,500 to 4,500 distinct CDR3 sequences, approximately 20% of them seen only once. These receptors' targets are unknown. Treatment of the sample: roughly nine-day PBMC culture with coronavirus spike peptide pools or control peptides (ViraFEST assay). It was before the COVID-19 pandemic (2011-2018) that the unexposed donor's CD4+ T cells were collected. The sequencing sample was made of CD4+ T cells from blood, cultured in vitro. The receptors originated from a human donor in good health.

This clonotype was counted between two and nine times. This chain links TRBV2 with TRBJ1-2; 7 nucleotides line up with TRBD1. V trimming: 6 bases; J trimming: 1 base; junction bases outside the gene matches: 2. The CDR3 is made up of 13 amino acids. CDR1 SNHLY and CDR2 FYNNEI come from the germline V gene. CDR3 residues: CASRQGSNYGYTF. CDR3 nucleotides: TGTGCCAGCAGACAGGGGAGTAACTATGGCTACACCTTC.

The chain links TRBV2 to TRBJ1-1, with 7 bases lining up with TRBD1. The CDR3 length is 15 residues. Trimming at V came to 4 bases and at J to 3 bases, leaving 8 bases not matched to a gene. Germline V gives CDR1 SNHLY, CDR2 FYNNEI. CDR3 bases: TGTGCCAGCAGTGTTAGACAGGGATGGGACACTGAAGCTTTCTTT. This codes for CASSVRQGWDTEAFF.

This clonotype is labeled as medium-sized. This chain uses TRBV2 with TRBJ2-5; 7 nucleotides align to TRBD1. The germline V gene encodes CDR1 SNHLY and CDR2 FYNNEI. With 4 bases clipped from V and 5 bases from J, the junction kept 7 bases outside the gene matches. The CDR3 runs 14 residues. CDR3 sequence (DNA): TGTGCCAGCAGTGGACAGGGCGGTTTTGAGACCCAGTACTTC. Amino acids: CASSGQGGFETQYF.

This clonotype has just a few counts. CDR3 protein: CAWSGRGQETQYF. The CDR3 bases are TGTGCCTGGAGTGGGCGGGGGCAAGAGACCCAGTACTTC. V gene TRBV30 combines with J gene TRBJ2-5; 7 nucleotides align to TRBD2. Germline trimming cut 1 base from V and 2 bases from J; bases unmatched to any gene: 1. The CDR3 covers 13 residues. Germline lookup yields CDR1 GTSNPN and CDR2 SVGIG (reference sequence).

This clonotype was seen only a few times. V and J are TRBV4-1 and TRBJ1-2; D unresolved. V dropped 1 base and J dropped 8 bases, with 14 bases sitting between them. The germline V gene encodes CDR1 MGHRA and CDR2 YSYEKL. The CDR3 runs to 14 residues. For the CDR3, the DNA is TGCGCCAGCAGCCAAGCCGGTTTTCGGGAGGGCTACACCTTC. Its translation: CASSQAGFREGYTF.

The chain combines TRBV28 with TRBJ1-5, with a possible D match to TRBD1 (6 bases). The V end lost 6 bases, the J end lost 0 bases, and 15 bases lay between the germline ends. CDR3 size: 16 residues. The germline V gene has CDR1 MDHEN and CDR2 SYDVKM. Here the CDR3 DNA reads TGTGCCAGCAGCTCGACAGGAGGTTATAGCAATCAGCCCCAGCATTTT. This encodes CASSSTGGYSNQPQHF. Filled out from reference TRBV28 and TRBJ1-5, the complete variable domain reads DVKVTQSSRYLVKRTGEKVFLECVQDMDHENMFWYRQDPGLGLRLIYFSYDVKMKEKGDIPEGYSVSREKKERFSLILESASTNQTSMYLCASSSTGGYSNQPQHFGDGTRLSIL.

This clonotype was detected a few times. The chain recombines TRBV29-1 with TRBJ2-3; 12 bases align to TRBD2. CDR3 length: 14 amino acids. Germline V CDR1 and CDR2: SQVTM, ANQGSEA. The CDR3 DNA sequence: TGCAGTGCTGGGACTAGCGGGCCGACAGATACGCAGTATTTT. Translation: CSAGTSGPTDTQYF.

Only a few counts were recorded for this clonotype. The chain employs TRBV6-1 and TRBJ2-4; D gene unclear. This CDR3 is 11 amino acids long. CDR1 is MNHNS and CDR2 is SASEGT in the germline V gene. Between the trimmed V and J ends, which lost 5 bases and 8 bases, there was a span of 7 bases. The CDR3: CASSPHDIQYF. CDR3 in DNA: TGTGCCAGCAGTCCGCATGACATTCAGTACTTC.

V and J are TRBV20-1 and TRBJ2-3; D may match TRBD1 or TRBD2 (7 bases each). Germline CDR1 is DFQATT and CDR2 is SNEGSKA (reference sequence). This CDR3 contains 16 residues. The V end lost 3 bases, the J end lost 0 bases, and 16 bases lay between the germline ends. CDR3 DNA sequence: TGCAGTGCTAGGGGCAGGGGGGGTTCTAGCACAGATACGCAGTATTTT. Translation: CSARGRGGSSTDTQYF.

The V gene is TRBV7-2, the J gene TRBJ2-1; TRBD2 agrees at 13 bases. Trimming removed 5 bases from V and 12 bases from J; junction bases left unmatched: 7. From germline, CDR1 is SGHTA and CDR2 FQGNSA. This CDR3 is built from 14 residues. The CDR3 region is CASSPRTSGGPQFF. Here the CDR3 DNA reads TGTGCCAGCAGCCCGAGGACTAGCGGGGGACCGCAGTTCTTC. The full variable domain, its missing parts supplied by reference TRBV7-2 and TRBJ2-1, is GAGVSQSPSNKVTEKGKDVELRCDPISGHTALYWYRQSLGQGLEFLIYFQGNSAPDKSGLPSDRFSAERTGGSVSTLTIQRTQQEDSAVYLCASSPRTSGGPQFFGPGTRLTVL.

This clonotype turned up a few times. The rearrangement joins TRBV6-1 to TRBJ2-2; D is tentatively TRBD1 or TRBD2 (6 bases each). The CDR3 spans 15 residues. Looked up from germline, CDR1 is MNHNS and CDR2 is SASEGT. V was clipped by 7 bases and J by 4 bases, with 16 bases between them. Here the CDR3 DNA reads TGTGCCAGCATATCGGGGGCGCGAGGCACCGGGGAGCTGTTTTTT. Protein sequence: CASISGARGTGELFF.

The chain links TRBV5-6 to TRBJ1-2, with D unclear. The germline V and J ends were trimmed by 1 base and 11 bases, with 15 bases remaining between them. The CDR3 extends over 13 amino acids. In germline, CDR1 is SGHDT, CDR2 YYEEEE. The CDR3 DNA reads TGTGCCAGCAGCTTGCGCGCTGGACGGCGGTACACCTTC. Translated, it gives CASSLRAGRRYTF.

The rearrangement links TRBV5-1 to TRBJ1-1; TRBD1 matches at 11 bases. With 3 bases clipped from V and 4 bases from J, the junction kept 5 bases outside the gene matches. The germline V gene has CDR1 SGHRS and CDR2 YFSETQ. CDR3 size: 15 residues. In DNA form, the CDR3 reads TGCGCCAGCAGCTGGACCGGGACAGGGGGCACTGAAGCTTTCTTT. It encodes CASSWTGTGGTEAFF.

The chain carries TRBV20-1 and TRBJ2-5; D call uncertain. Between the trimmed V and J ends, which lost 1 base and 5 bases, there was a span of 11 bases. This CDR3 has 13 amino acids. Germline CDR1 is DFQATT and CDR2 is SNEGSKA (reference sequence). CDR3 sequence reads: CSARVGSLETQYF. CDR3 in DNA: TGCAGTGCTAGAGTGGGCAGTTTGGAGACCCAGTACTTC.

This clonotype was observed a handful of times. CDR3 loop: CASKAGGRAKNIQYF. The CDR3 DNA reads TGTGCCAGCAAGGCGGGGGGGCGCGCCAAAAACATTCAGTACTTC. The J gene is TRBJ2-4, the V gene TRBV27; the match to TRBD2 covers 9 bases. Germline CDR1 MNHEY, CDR2 SMNVEV (reference sequence). CDR3 length: 15 amino acids. V was pared by 7 bases and J by 1 base, with 5 bases of the junction left unmatched.

The V call is TRBV5-1, the J call TRBJ2-3, with 11 bases aligning to TRBD1. CDR3 length: 16 amino acids. J lost 3 bases, V lost 0 bases, and 3 bases had no gene match. CDR1 and CDR2 from the germline V gene are SGHRS and YFSETQ. The CDR3 DNA reads as TGCGCCAGCAGCTTGGGGGGACAGGGGGATACAGATACGCAGTATTTT. Translated: CASSLGGQGDTDTQYF.

As concerns this clonotype: The junction does not match germline at one end; this may be a read error. This chain connects TRBV6-7 to TRBJ2-1; 9 bases align to TRBD2. TRBV6-7 is flagged as an ORF with uncertain function. This CDR3 spans 19 amino acids. The CDR3 protein is CARSYHIAERGAPYNEQFF. CDR3 DNA sequence: TGTGCCAGAAGTTACCATATCGCGGAGCGGGGGGCACCCTACAATGAGCAGTTCTTC.